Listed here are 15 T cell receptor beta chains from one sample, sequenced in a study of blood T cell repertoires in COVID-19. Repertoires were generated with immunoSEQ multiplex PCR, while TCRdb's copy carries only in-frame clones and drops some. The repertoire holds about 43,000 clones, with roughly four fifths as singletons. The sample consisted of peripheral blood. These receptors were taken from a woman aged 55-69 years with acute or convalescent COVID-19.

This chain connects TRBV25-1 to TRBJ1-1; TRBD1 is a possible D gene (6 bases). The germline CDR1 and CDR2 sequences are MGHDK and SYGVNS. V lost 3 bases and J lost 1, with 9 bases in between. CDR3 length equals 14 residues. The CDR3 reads CASSDSGQNTEAFF. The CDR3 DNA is TGTGCCAGCAGTGACTCGGGACAGAACACTGAAGCTTTCTTT.

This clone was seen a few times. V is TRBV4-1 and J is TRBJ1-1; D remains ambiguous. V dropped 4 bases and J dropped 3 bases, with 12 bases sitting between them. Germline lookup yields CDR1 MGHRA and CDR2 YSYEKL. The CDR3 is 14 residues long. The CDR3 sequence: CASSPRLRDTEAFF. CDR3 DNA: TGCGCCAGCAGCCCTAGGCTGAGAGACACTGAAGCTTTCTTT.

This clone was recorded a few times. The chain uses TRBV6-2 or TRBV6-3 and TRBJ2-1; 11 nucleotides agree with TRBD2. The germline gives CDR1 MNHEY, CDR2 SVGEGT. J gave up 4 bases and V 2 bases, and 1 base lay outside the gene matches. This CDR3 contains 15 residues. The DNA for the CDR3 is TGTGCCAGCAGTTACACTAGCGGGGGTTACAATGAGCAGTTCTTC. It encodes CASSYTSGGYNEQFF.

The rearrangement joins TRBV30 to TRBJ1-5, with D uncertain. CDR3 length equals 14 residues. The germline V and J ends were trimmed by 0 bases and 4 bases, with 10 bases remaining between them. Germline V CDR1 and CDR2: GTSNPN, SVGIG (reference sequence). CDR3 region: CAWSVLQANQPQHF. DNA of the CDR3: TGTGCCTGGAGTGTATTGCAGGCGAATCAGCCCCAGCATTTT.

The DNA of the CDR3 is TGTGCCAGCAGGACGCCGAGCGGGGATGGCTACACCTTC. This codes for CASRTPSGDGYTF. The chain has TRBV7-9 and TRBJ1-2; D is ambiguous. This CDR3 region has 13 residues. V was pared by 6 bases and J by 6 bases, with 14 bases between. Germline lookup yields CDR1 SEHNR and CDR2 FQNEAQ (reference sequence).

CDR3 loop: CASSPGRFLNQPQHF. Written as DNA, the CDR3 is TGTGCCAGCAGCCCTGGTCGGTTCCTCAATCAGCCCCAGCATTTT. The genes are TRBV7-3 and TRBJ1-5; D gene ambiguous. CDR1 is SGHTA and CDR2 is FQGTGA in the germline V gene. The CDR3 runs 15 residues. Between the trimmed V and J ends, which lost 5 bases and 3 bases, there was a span of 14 bases.

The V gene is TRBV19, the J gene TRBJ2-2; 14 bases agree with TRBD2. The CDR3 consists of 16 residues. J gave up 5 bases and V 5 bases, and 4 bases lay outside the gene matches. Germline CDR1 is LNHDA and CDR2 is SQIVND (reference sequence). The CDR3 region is CASSAGLAGGTGELFF. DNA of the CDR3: TGTGCCAGTAGTGCCGGACTAGCGGGGGGTACCGGGGAGCTGTTTTTT.

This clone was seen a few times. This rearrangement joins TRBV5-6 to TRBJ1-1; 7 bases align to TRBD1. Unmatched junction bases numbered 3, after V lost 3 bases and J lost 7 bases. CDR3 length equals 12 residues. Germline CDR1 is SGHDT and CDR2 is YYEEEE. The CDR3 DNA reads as TGTGCCAGCAGCTCAGGGGGGATTGAAGCTTTCTTT. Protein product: CASSSGGIEAFF.

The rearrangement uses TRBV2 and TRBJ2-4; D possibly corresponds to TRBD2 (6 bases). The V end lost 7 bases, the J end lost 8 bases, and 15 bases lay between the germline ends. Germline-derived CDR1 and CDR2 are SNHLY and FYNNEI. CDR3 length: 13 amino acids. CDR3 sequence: CASIWGVDDIQYF. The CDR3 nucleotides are TGTGCCAGCATTTGGGGGGTGGACGACATTCAGTACTTC. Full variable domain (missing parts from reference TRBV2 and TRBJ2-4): EPEVTQTPSHQVTQMGQEVILRCVPISNHLYFYWYRQILGQKVEFLVSFYNNEISEKSEIFDDQFSVERPDGSNFTLKIRSTKLEDSAMYFCASIWGVDDIQYFGAGTRLSVL.

CDR3 protein: CASSMVATGPKNIQYF. As DNA, the CDR3 is TGTGCCAGTAGTATGGTTGCCACAGGTCCAAAAAACATTCAGTACTTC. This chain connects TRBV19 to TRBJ2-4, with D possibly matching TRBD1 (5 bases). V gave up 3 bases and J gave up 4 bases, with 16 bases separating them. The CDR3 spans 16 residues. Germline V gene lookup returns CDR1 LNHDA and CDR2 SQIVND (reference sequence).

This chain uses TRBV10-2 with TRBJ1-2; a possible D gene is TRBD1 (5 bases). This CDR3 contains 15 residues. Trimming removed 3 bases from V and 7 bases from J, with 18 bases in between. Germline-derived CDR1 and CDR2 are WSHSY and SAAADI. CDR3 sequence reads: CASSDGLAGEGGYTF. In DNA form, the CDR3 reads TGCGCCAGCAGTGATGGGCTCGCGGGGGAGGGTGGCTACACCTTC.

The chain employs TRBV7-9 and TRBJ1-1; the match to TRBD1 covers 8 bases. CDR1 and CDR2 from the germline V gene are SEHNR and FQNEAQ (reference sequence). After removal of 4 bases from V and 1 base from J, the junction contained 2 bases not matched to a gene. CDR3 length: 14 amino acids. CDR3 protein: CASSSTGGNTEAFF. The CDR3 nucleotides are TGTGCCAGCAGCTCAACAGGGGGGAACACTGAAGCTTTCTTT.

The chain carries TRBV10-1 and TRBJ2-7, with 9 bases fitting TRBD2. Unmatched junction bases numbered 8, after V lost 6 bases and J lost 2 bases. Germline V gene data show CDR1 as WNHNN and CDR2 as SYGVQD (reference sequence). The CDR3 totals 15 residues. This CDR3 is CASSSLTSGTYEQYF. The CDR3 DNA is TGCGCCAGCAGCTCCTTGACTAGCGGAACCTACGAGCAGTACTTC.

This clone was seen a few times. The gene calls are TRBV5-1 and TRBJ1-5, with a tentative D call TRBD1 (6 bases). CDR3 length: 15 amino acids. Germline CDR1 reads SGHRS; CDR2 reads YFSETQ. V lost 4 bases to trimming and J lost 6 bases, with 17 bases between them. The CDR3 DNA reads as TGCGCCAGCAGCCGGTCGGGGGGCGAGGGTCAGCCCCAGCATTTT. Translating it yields CASSRSGGEGQPQHF.

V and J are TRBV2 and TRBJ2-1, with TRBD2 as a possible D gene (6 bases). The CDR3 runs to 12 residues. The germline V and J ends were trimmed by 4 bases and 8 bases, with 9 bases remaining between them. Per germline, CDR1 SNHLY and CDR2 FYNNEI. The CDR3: CASSVPGDEQFF. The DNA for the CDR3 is TGTGCCAGCAGTGTGCCGGGGGATGAGCAGTTCTTC.